These 25 T cell receptor beta chains were all obtained from the same sample, sequenced in a study of identical twins. MiXCR, run by TCRdb on the 5' RACE reads, gives a single entry per CDR3 protein. The sample shows roughly 750,000 distinct CDR3 sequences, about 20% of them seen only once. The same data also contributed to another study, on T cells expressing NK-cell markers.

The sequencing input was PBMCs. Receptor source: a woman aged 18 to 35 in good health.

The chain has TRBV2 and TRBJ1-2; a weak D match, TRBD1 (6 bases). Germline CDR1 is SNHLY and CDR2 is FYNNEI. This CDR3 has 13 residues. Trimming left V 7 bases short and J 3 bases short, with 12 bases between. CDR3 in DNA: TGTGCCAGCACCGAAGGGGGAGACTATGGCTACACCTTC. It translates to CASTEGGDYGYTF.

The chain joins TRBV20-1 to TRBJ2-1; tentatively, D is TRBD1 (6 bases). The CDR3 length is 14 residues. Germline V gene lookup returns CDR1 DFQATT and CDR2 SNEGSKA (reference sequence). The V end was cut by 3 bases, the J end by 4 bases, with 13 bases between. This chain's CDR3 is CSARGAQMYNEQFF. CDR3 nucleotides: TGCAGTGCTAGGGGGGCCCAGATGTACAATGAGCAGTTCTTC.

This clonotype was seen more than once but under ten times. V gene TRBV29-1 combines with J gene TRBJ2-3, with a tentative D call TRBD1 (5 bases). Germline CDR1 is SQVTM and CDR2 is ANQGSEA. Trimming removed 1 base at V and 6 bases at J, with 14 bases between. The CDR3 is made up of 14 amino acids. CDR3 coding DNA: TGCAGCGTTGAAGGCTTCCAGGGTAGGGATACGCAGTATTTT. It codes for CSVEGFQGRDTQYF.

In its sample, this clonotype was seen a few times. CDR3: CASRGTSGYNEQFF. CDR3 bases: TGTGCCAGCAGAGGGACTAGCGGATACAATGAGCAGTTCTTC. The rearrangement links TRBV6-1 to TRBJ2-1; 11 nucleotides match TRBD2. This CDR3 has 14 amino acids. Germline CDR1 is MNHNS and CDR2 is SASEGT. The trim removed 6 bases at V and 4 bases at J, leaving 2 bases unmatched.

This clonotype was observed at least ten times. The CDR3 loop is CSARDAKAADTQYF. The CDR3 nucleotides are TGCAGTGCTAGAGATGCCAAGGCCGCAGATACGCAGTATTTT. This sequence joins TRBV20-1 and TRBJ2-3; D not certain. Germline CDR1 DFQATT, CDR2 SNEGSKA (reference sequence). Between the trimmed V and J ends, which lost 0 bases and 4 bases, there was a span of 11 bases. The CDR3 contains 14 residues.

This chain uses TRBV15 with TRBJ2-1; the D is unclear. Deletions cut 6 bases from V and 0 bases from J, with 18 bases between. This CDR3 has 17 residues. The germline gives CDR1 LNHNV, CDR2 YYDKDF (reference sequence). In nucleotides, the CDR3 is TGTGCCACCAGTAAAGAAGGACCCCACAGCTCCTACAATGAGCAGTTCTTC. Translated: CATSKEGPHSSYNEQFF.

This clonotype was observed many times. The chain recombines TRBV12-3 or TRBV12-4 with TRBJ1-1, with D unclear. The CDR3 spans 11 residues. V was trimmed by 3 bases and J by 6 bases, leaving 5 bases between them. CDR3 nucleotide sequence: TGTGCCAGCAGTTTCGAGGCTGAAGCTTTCTTT. Protein: CASSFEAEAFF.

The V and J genes are TRBV6-2 or TRBV6-3 and TRBJ1-5; 8 bases agree with TRBD1. CDR3 length: 14 amino acids. Germline trimming cut 7 bases from V and 6 bases from J; bases unmatched to any gene: 8. Germline-derived CDR1 and CDR2 are MNHEY and SVGEGT. In DNA, the CDR3 is TGTGCCAGCAAGGAGGACAGGGTGCGTCAGCCCCAGCATTTT. Its translation is CASKEDRVRQPQHF.

This chain joins TRBV20-1 and TRBJ2-3; 7 nucleotides line up with TRBD2. V shed 5 bases, J shed 2 bases, and the junction held 10 bases outside the gene matches. The CDR3 has 15 amino acids. Germline CDR1 is DFQATT and CDR2 is SNEGSKA (reference sequence). The CDR3 region has the DNA TGCAGTGCTGGAACGGGACTACTCTACACAGATACGCAGTATTTT. It translates to CSAGTGLLYTDTQYF.

The chain combines TRBV7-9 with TRBJ2-7, with 9 positions matching TRBD1. CDR3 length equals 14 residues. Germline lookup yields CDR1 SEHNR and CDR2 FQNEAQ (reference sequence). V lost 5 bases to trimming and J lost 6 bases; unmatched junction nucleotides: 8. Written as DNA, the CDR3 is TGTGCCAGCAGCCAACGGACAGGGGTTGGCGAGCAGTACTTC. This encodes CASSQRTGVGEQYF.

This clonotype was seen only a few times. The chain combines TRBV20-1 with TRBJ2-7; the match to TRBD2 covers 9 bases. V trimming: 2 bases; J trimming: 4 bases; junction bases outside the gene matches: 3. Germline values: CDR1 DFQATT, CDR2 SNEGSKA (reference sequence). The CDR3 has 13 residues. DNA for the CDR3: TGCAGTGCTAGAAATAGCGGGAGATACGAGCAGTACTTC. This codes for CSARNSGRYEQYF.

There are a few counts of this clonotype. The genes are TRBV7-6 and TRBJ2-7; the D gene is possibly TRBD2 (5 bases). This CDR3 has 15 residues. V was shortened by 4 bases and J by 0 bases, with 13 bases between the two germline ends. Germline CDR1 is SGHVS and CDR2 is FNYEAQ. CDR3 nucleotides: TGTGCCAGCAGCTCAGCGGACGGGGACTCCTACGAGCAGTACTTC. This translates into CASSSADGDSYEQYF.

The chain couples TRBV7-8 to TRBJ2-3; TRBD1 might be the D (5 bases). Germline loops: CDR1 SGHVS, CDR2 FQNEAQ. With 5 bases removed from V and 8 bases from J, the gap between germline ends came to 32 bases. The CDR3 runs 19 residues. The CDR3 here is CASSNRKPGQGRSYSTQYF. The CDR3, as DNA: TGTGCCAGCAGCAACAGAAAACCCGGGCAGGGCCGGTCGTACAGTACGCAGTATTTT.

In its sample, this clonotype was seen a few times. V gene TRBV20-1 combines with J gene TRBJ1-1, with D unclear. V lost 1 base, J lost 2 bases, and 11 bases lay in between. CDR3 length: 14 amino acids. Germline V CDR1 and CDR2: DFQATT, SNEGSKA (reference sequence). The CDR3 region is CSARGELRNTEAFF. Written as DNA, the CDR3 is TGCAGTGCTAGAGGTGAACTCAGAAACACTGAAGCTTTCTTT.

This chain uses TRBV7-9 with TRBJ2-1, with D possibly being TRBD2 (6 bases). The CDR3 spans 14 residues. Germline CDR1 SEHNR, CDR2 FQNEAQ (reference sequence). V was clipped by 7 bases and J by 8 bases, with 18 bases between them. The CDR3 loop is CASTGTGSPDEQFF. The CDR3 DNA follows: TGTGCCAGCACCGGGACTGGGTCTCCAGATGAGCAGTTCTTC.

This rearrangement joins TRBV28 to TRBJ1-2; D is ambiguous. Germline CDR1 MDHEN, CDR2 SYDVKM. The CDR3 is made up of 13 amino acids. Between the trimmed V and J ends, which lost 7 bases and 0 bases, there was a span of 9 bases. The CDR3 coding sequence is TGTGCCAGCAACCAGGCTGCTAACTATGGCTACACCTTC. Residues: CASNQAANYGYTF.

This clonotype came up many times. The chain couples TRBV20-1 to TRBJ2-5, with a weak D call TRBD1 (6 bases). V lost 5 bases, J lost 4 bases, and 11 bases lay in between. The CDR3 is made up of 12 amino acids. Germline loops: CDR1 DFQATT, CDR2 SNEGSKA (reference sequence). The CDR3 DNA is TGCAGTGCTTACAGGGATTTAGAGACCCAGTACTTC. Amino acid sequence: CSAYRDLETQYF.

The rearrangement joins TRBV7-2 to TRBJ2-2; 8 nucleotides match TRBD2. V lost 5 bases to trimming and J lost 7 bases; unmatched junction nucleotides: 9. The CDR3 loop spans 15 amino acids. Germline-derived CDR1 and CDR2 are SGHTA and FQGNSA. Here the CDR3 DNA reads TGTGCCAGCAGCACAAGCGGGAGTTGGGTCGGGGAGCTGTTTTTT. Translating it yields CASSTSGSWVGELFF.

V and J are TRBV6-1 and TRBJ2-5; 10 nucleotides align to TRBD2. This CDR3 contains 13 residues. Trimming cost V 6 bases and J 5 bases; bases outside gene matches: 3. Germline assignment: CDR1 MNHNS and CDR2 SASEGT. This chain's CDR3 is CASRISGRETQYF. DNA for the CDR3: TGTGCCAGCAGGATTAGCGGGAGGGAGACCCAGTACTTC.

The rearrangement uses TRBV7-9 and TRBJ2-3; D uncertain. Germline CDR1 is SEHNR and CDR2 is FQNEAQ (reference sequence). This CDR3 spans 14 amino acids. V lost 5 bases and J lost 5, with 14 bases in between. The chain's CDR3 is CASSAAWVGDTQYF. The CDR3 DNA reads as TGTGCCAGCAGCGCTGCCTGGGTTGGAGATACGCAGTATTTT.

This clonotype was seen a few times. The J gene is TRBJ2-1, the V gene TRBV5-1; 11 bases match TRBD2. V lost 2 bases to trimming and J lost 5 bases; unmatched junction nucleotides: 3. CDR3 length: 15 residues. Germline V gene lookup returns CDR1 SGHRS and CDR2 YFSETQ. CDR3 bases: TGCGCCAGCAGCTTCCTAGCGGGGGGTAACAATGAGCAGTTCTTC. It codes for CASSFLAGGNNEQFF.

In its sample, this clonotype was seen a few times. V gene TRBV6-4 combines with J gene TRBJ2-2; 12 bases agree with TRBD2. Trimming at V came to 5 bases and at J to 5 bases, leaving 3 bases not matched to a gene. The CDR3 covers 15 residues. The germline V gene encodes CDR1 MRHNA and CDR2 SNTAGT. This CDR3 reads CASSTLAGGTGELFF. The CDR3, as DNA: TGTGCCAGCAGTACACTAGCGGGAGGTACCGGGGAGCTGTTTTTT.

In its sample, this clonotype was seen a few times. This chain joins TRBV12-3 or TRBV12-4 and TRBJ2-7; 8 positions match TRBD1. The CDR3 extends over 13 amino acids. The J segment lost 8 bases and the V segment lost 5 bases, leaving 8 bases of the junction unmatched. CDR3 region: CASSPGTGGQQYF. DNA for the CDR3: TGTGCCAGCAGTCCAGGAACAGGGGGGCAGCAGTACTTC.

The chain employs TRBV7-9 and TRBJ1-4, with a tentative D call TRBD1 (6 bases). The CDR3 contains 14 residues. V gave up 5 bases and J gave up 6 bases, with 13 bases separating them. Germline CDR1 SEHNR, CDR2 FQNEAQ (reference sequence). This CDR3 is CASSPGQRDEKLFF. CDR3 nucleotides: TGTGCCAGCAGCCCGGGACAACGGGATGAAAAACTGTTTTTT.

The genes are TRBV12-3 or TRBV12-4 and TRBJ2-2; no definite D call. This CDR3 spans 12 amino acids. V lost 10 bases to trimming and J lost 0 bases, with 6 bases between them. CDR3 loop: CAITTNTGELFF. Here the CDR3 DNA reads TGTGCCATTACTACGAACACCGGGGAGCTGTTTTTT.